A single sample is the source of the 32 T cell receptor beta chains below, sequenced in a study of T cell responses to AZD1222 COVID-19 vaccine. Using immunoSEQ multiplex PCR, the repertoire was profiled, and TCRdb retains in-frame clones only, with some absent. Among about 120,000 clones listed, over 75% were seen once. The input for sequencing was peripheral blood, taken on day 0 of AZD1222 vaccination. The receptors shown here come from an adult in good health.

The genes are TRBV19 and TRBJ2-1; TRBD2 matches at 9 bases. The CDR3 loop spans 17 amino acids. V shed 5 bases and J 1 base; nucleotides not matched to a gene: 9. CDR1 is LNHDA and CDR2 is SQIVND in the germline V gene (reference sequence). The CDR3 region has the DNA TGTGCCAGTAGTTGGGGTAGCGGGAGCCAGTCCTACAATGAGCAGTTCTTC. The encoded protein is CASSWGSGSQSYNEQFF.

This sequence joins TRBV11-2 and TRBJ1-1, with 9 nucleotides matching TRBD1. The trim removed 6 bases at V and 1 base at J, leaving 9 bases unmatched. The CDR3 contains 16 residues. CDR1 is SGHAT and CDR2 is FQNNGV in the germline V gene. For the CDR3, the DNA is TGTGCCAGCAGTCCATCGGACAGGGGAAGGAACACTGAAGCTTTCTTT. This translates into CASSPSDRGRNTEAFF.

This clone has just one count. This sequence joins TRBV6-5 and TRBJ2-7; D uncertain. The CDR3 totals 15 residues. The germline V gene has CDR1 MNHEY and CDR2 SVGAGI. V lost 7 bases to trimming and J lost 0 bases, with 16 bases between them. The CDR3 sequence is CASTRGDLFSYEQYF. The CDR3 DNA sequence: TGTGCCAGCACCAGAGGAGACCTCTTCTCCTACGAGCAGTACTTC.

This chain links TRBV4-1 with TRBJ1-4; D is uncertain. Germline V gene data show CDR1 as MGHRA and CDR2 as YSYEKL. The CDR3 runs to 14 residues. Deletions cut 5 bases from V and 6 bases from J, with 13 bases between. The CDR3 loop is CASSTTGNHEKLFF. The CDR3 DNA is TGCGCCAGCAGCACAACCGGGAACCATGAAAAACTGTTTTTT.

This chain uses TRBV2 with TRBJ1-2, with D uncertain. The CDR3 runs 14 residues. From germline, CDR1 is SNHLY and CDR2 FYNNEI. Trimming removed 4 bases from V and 4 bases from J, with 13 bases in between. CDR3 DNA: TGTGCCAGCAGTGGACTAGGGAGCCCCTATGGCTACACCTTC. This codes for CASSGLGSPYGYTF.

J is TRBJ2-7 and V is TRBV3-1 (or the pseudogene TRBV3-2); tentatively, D is TRBD1 (5 bases). Deletions cut 5 bases from V and 1 base from J, with 9 bases between. Per the germline V gene, CDR1 is LGHDT and CDR2 is YNNKEL (reference sequence). The CDR3 is 13 amino acids. CDR3 sequence (DNA): TGTGCCAGCAGCAAGACAGCTTCCTACGAGCAGTACTTC. This translates into CASSKTASYEQYF.

J is TRBJ1-2 and V is TRBV7-9; D remains unclear. This CDR3 is built from 12 residues. Germline V CDR1 and CDR2: SEHNR, FQNEAQ (reference sequence). V was clipped by 6 bases and J by 4 bases, with 9 bases between them. In DNA, the CDR3 is TGTGCCAGCAGTCCTCTCTCCTATGGCTACACCTTC. Protein product: CASSPLSYGYTF.

This chain links TRBV4-1 with TRBJ1-2; 7 bases agree with TRBD1. The CDR3 has 15 amino acids. The germline V gene encodes CDR1 MGHRA and CDR2 YSYEKL. Trimming took 4 bases from V and 3 from J; bases not matched to a gene: 8. The CDR3 loop is CASSRLDRADYGYTF. CDR3 coding DNA: TGCGCCAGCAGCCGCCTAGACAGGGCAGACTATGGCTACACCTTC.

This chain joins TRBV7-9 and TRBJ2-7; a weak D match, TRBD1 (6 bases). The germline gives CDR1 SEHNR, CDR2 FQNEAQ (reference sequence). V lost 2 bases to trimming and J lost 3 bases, with 11 bases between them. The CDR3 loop spans 14 amino acids. CDR3 nucleotide sequence: TGTGCCAGCAGCTTATTCCAGGGGAGCTACGAGCAGTACTTC. It yields the protein CASSLFQGSYEQYF.

The V gene is TRBV6-2 or TRBV6-3, the J gene TRBJ2-2; D tentatively reads TRBD1 or TRBD2 (5 bases each). V lost 3 bases and J lost 4, with 6 bases in between. The germline CDR1 and CDR2 sequences are MNHEY and SVGEGT. The CDR3 spans 13 residues. CDR3 bases: TGTGCCAGCAGTTATGGGGGCACCGGGGAGCTGTTTTTT. Its protein is CASSYGGTGELFF.

About this clone: A junction end diverges from the germline sequence, so it may reflect a read error. V is TRBV5-1 and J is TRBJ2-2, with 8 bases aligning to TRBD1. The CDR3 covers 11 residues. Germline lookup yields CDR1 SGHRS and CDR2 YFSETQ. The CDR3 reads CASSADRELFF. In DNA, the CDR3 is TGCGCCAGCAGCGCGGACAGGGAACTGTTTTTT.

The chain combines TRBV11-2 with TRBJ2-1; D not resolved. The CDR3 spans 16 residues. With 8 bases removed from V and 0 bases from J, the gap between germline ends came to 17 bases. The V gene's germline CDR1 is SGHAT and CDR2 FQNNGV. This CDR3 reads CASGVAPLSSYNEQFF. The CDR3 coding sequence is TGTGCCAGCGGAGTAGCCCCCCTTAGCTCCTACAATGAGCAGTTCTTC.

This clone was seen more than once but under ten times. The genes are TRBV6-6 and TRBJ1-1; maybe TRBD1 (6 bases). CDR3 length: 15 amino acids. CDR1 MNHNY and CDR2 SVGAGI come from the germline V gene (reference sequence). V was clipped by 5 bases and J by 5 bases, with 18 bases between them. CDR3 amino acids: CASSTPGGARTEAFF. In DNA form, the CDR3 reads TGTGCCAGCAGTACCCCCGGGGGCGCGAGGACTGAAGCTTTCTTT.

This chain joins TRBV7-3 and TRBJ2-1, with 10 bases aligning to TRBD2. The CDR3 loop spans 15 amino acids. Germline CDR1 SGHTA, CDR2 FQGTGA. V was pared by 5 bases and J by 4 bases, with 5 bases of the junction left unmatched. This CDR3 is CASSLSGGLYNEQFF. CDR3 DNA sequence: TGTGCCAGCAGCCTTAGCGGGGGGTTATACAATGAGCAGTTCTTC.

The V gene is TRBV7-2, the J gene TRBJ2-3; TRBD2 agrees at 12 bases. Germline loops: CDR1 SGHTA, CDR2 FQGNSA. This CDR3 contains 15 residues. V lost 1 base, J lost 4 bases, and 0 bases stayed unmatched. The CDR3 DNA follows: TGTGCCAGCAGCTTAGGACTAGCGGGAGCAGATACGCAGTATTTT. Translated: CASSLGLAGADTQYF. Full variable domain (rest looked up from reference TRBV7-2 and TRBJ2-3): GAGVSQSPSNKVTEKGKDVELRCDPISGHTALYWYRQSLGQGLEFLIYFQGNSAPDKSGLPSDRFSAERTGGSVSTLTIQRTQQEDSAVYLCASSLGLAGADTQYFGPGTRLTVL.

The J gene is TRBJ2-1, the V gene TRBV7-2; the D gene is possibly TRBD2 (6 bases). This CDR3 spans 15 amino acids. Trimming took 1 base from V and 4 from J, leaving 11 bases between them. Germline CDR1 SGHTA, CDR2 FQGNSA. The CDR3 coding sequence is TGTGCCAGCAGCTTAGGCCTAGCGCCATACAATGAGCAGTTCTTC. Protein: CASSLGLAPYNEQFF.

The CDR3 loop is CASRTGTGELFF. The CDR3 region has the DNA TGTGCCAGCAGGACAGGGACCGGGGAGCTGTTTTTT. The chain couples TRBV6-5 to TRBJ2-2, with 7 bases aligning to TRBD1. The V gene's germline CDR1 is MNHEY and CDR2 SVGAGI. This CDR3 spans 12 amino acids. Trimming cost V 6 bases and J 5 bases; bases outside gene matches: 0.

The J gene is TRBJ1-2, the V gene TRBV11-1; D unresolved. The CDR3 covers 12 residues. Germline CDR1 and CDR2: SGHAT and FQDESV (reference sequence). The ends were cut back, 0 bases at V and 8 bases at J, with 7 bases in the middle. This CDR3 is CASSLAGPGYTF. DNA of the CDR3: TGTGCCAGCAGCTTAGCCGGGCCCGGCTACACCTTC.

The V call is TRBV2, the J call TRBJ2-7; unclear D gene. CDR1 is SNHLY, CDR2 FYNNEI, per germline. V was clipped by 4 bases and J by 6 bases, with 13 bases between them. This CDR3 contains 13 residues. CDR3 bases: TGTGCCAGCAGTGTCGGCAGGATGGGCGAGCAGTACTTC. It codes for CASSVGRMGEQYF.

The rearrangement joins TRBV4-1 to TRBJ2-3; D might be TRBD2 (6 bases). V lost 0 bases, J lost 0 bases, and 10 bases lay in between. There are 16 residues in the CDR3. The germline V gene encodes CDR1 MGHRA and CDR2 YSYEKL. CDR3 nucleotides: TGCGCCAGCAGCCAAGAAGTAGCGGCTAGCACAGATACGCAGTATTTT. Translation: CASSQEVAASTDTQYF.

CDR3 nucleotide sequence: TGTGCCAGCAAATCTCGGACAGGGGCCGGTCAGCCCCAGCATTTT. Its translation is CASKSRTGAGQPQHF. The chain is built from TRBV6-5 and TRBJ1-5, with 9 bases aligning to TRBD1. Losses at the gene ends were 7 bases for V and 6 bases for J; bases not matched to a gene: 10. Germline V lookup: CDR1 MNHEY, CDR2 SVGAGI. The CDR3 has 15 amino acids.

This clone was observed a handful of times. J is TRBJ1-5 and V is TRBV24-1; D is undetermined. The CDR3 runs 13 residues. The germline V gene encodes CDR1 KGHDR and CDR2 SFDVKD. Deletions cut 5 bases from V and 2 bases from J, with 6 bases between. In DNA, the CDR3 is TGTGCCACCAGTGTTGTGGGCAATCAGCCCCAGCATTTT. This translates into CATSVVGNQPQHF.

This chain links TRBV6-5 with TRBJ1-2; D gene unclear. Trimming removed 0 bases at V and 2 bases at J, with 7 bases between. Germline V gene lookup returns CDR1 MNHEY and CDR2 SVGAGI. The CDR3 has 14 residues. CDR3 nucleotides: TGTGCCAGCAGTTACTCTCAGGAGAACTATGGCTACACCTTC. Its translation is CASSYSQENYGYTF.

The V and J genes are TRBV6-5 and TRBJ2-7; 8 positions agree with TRBD1. Germline V lookup: CDR1 MNHEY, CDR2 SVGAGI. The CDR3 covers 12 residues. The V and J ends lost 6 bases and 4 bases, in that order; junction bases with no gene match: 2. The CDR3 DNA reads as TGTGCCAGCAGACGACAGGGGTACGAGCAGTACTTC. This sequence encodes CASRRQGYEQYF.

The V call is TRBV11-2, the J call TRBJ2-7; tentatively, D is TRBD2 (6 bases). This CDR3 spans 14 amino acids. Trimming removed 6 bases at V and 3 bases at J, with 15 bases between. Germline lookup yields CDR1 SGHAT and CDR2 FQNNGV. CDR3 in DNA: TGTGCCAGCAGGCCAGGCCCTAGCGTCTACGAGCAGTACTTC. Translated, it gives CASRPGPSVYEQYF.

V is TRBV9 and J is TRBJ1-4, with D perhaps matching TRBD1 (5 bases). V was clipped by 4 bases and J by 2 bases, with 15 bases between them. The length of the CDR3 is 16 residues. The V gene's germline CDR1 is SGDLS and CDR2 YYNGEE. The CDR3: CASSSAGKGTNEKLFF. The CDR3 DNA is TGTGCCAGCAGCTCGGCAGGGAAAGGCACTAATGAAAAACTGTTTTTT. Looking up the rest from reference TRBV9 and TRBJ1-4 gives the full variable domain: DSGVTQTPKHLITATGQRVTLRCSPRSGDLSVYWYQQSLDQGLQFLIQYYNGEERAKGNILERFSAQQFPDLHSELNLSSLELGDSALYFCASSSAGKGTNEKLFFGSGTQLSVL.

The V gene is TRBV4-1, the J gene TRBJ1-5; no firm D call. Germline lookup yields CDR1 MGHRA and CDR2 YSYEKL. V was cut by 1 base and J by 2 bases, with 12 bases left in between. The CDR3 is 16 residues long. The CDR3 protein is CASSQGVGAGNQPQHF. CDR3 bases: TGCGCCAGCAGCCAAGGAGTGGGAGCGGGCAATCAGCCCCAGCATTTT.

In DNA form, the CDR3 reads TGTGCCAGCAGCCCCGGACTAGCGGGACCCAAAAACATTCAGTACTTC. It specifies CASSPGLAGPKNIQYF. This rearrangement joins TRBV7-3 to TRBJ2-4, with 12 bases lining up with TRBD2. CDR3 length: 16 residues. The J segment lost 2 bases and the V segment lost 5 bases, leaving 4 bases of the junction unmatched. Germline V lookup: CDR1 SGHTA, CDR2 FQGTGA.

V is TRBV11-2 and J is TRBJ2-1; 12 bases are a match to TRBD2. The germline V gene encodes CDR1 SGHAT and CDR2 FQNNGV. Trimming at V came to 2 bases and at J to 7 bases, leaving 6 bases not matched to a gene. The CDR3 covers 16 residues. Here the CDR3 DNA reads TGTGCCAGCAGCTTACTAGCGGGAGGGAGATTAAATGAGCAGTTCTTC. This codes for CASSLLAGGRLNEQFF.

This sequence joins TRBV7-3 and TRBJ2-3; D possibly corresponds to TRBD2 (6 bases). Trimming took 1 base from V and 9 from J, leaving 14 bases between them. Germline-derived CDR1 and CDR2 are SGHTA and FQGTGA. This CDR3 contains 14 residues. The CDR3 nucleotides read TGTGCCAGCAGCTTAATGGCCCACGCGGGAACGCAGTATTTT. Its translation: CASSLMAHAGTQYF. Complete variable domain (other parts from reference TRBV7-3 and TRBJ2-3): GAGVSQTPSNKVTEKGKYVELRCDPISGHTALYWYRQSLGQGPEFLIYFQGTGAADDSGLPNDRFFAVRPEGSVSTLKIQRTERGDSAVYLCASSLMAHAGTQYFGPGTRLTVL.

A single count supports this clone. The CDR3 DNA is TGTGCCAGCAGCTCTTTCAAGGGGCCTATTGAAGCTTTCTTT. This gives the protein CASSSFKGPIEAFF. The chain joins TRBV7-8 to TRBJ1-1, with D tentatively TRBD1 (5 bases). V shed 4 bases and J shed 7 bases, with 16 bases lying between them. Germline V lookup: CDR1 SGHVS, CDR2 FQNEAQ. This CDR3 has 14 residues.

V usage is TRBV30 and J usage is TRBJ2-5, with TRBD2 identical over 8 bases. Germline CDR1 reads GTSNPN; CDR2 reads SVGIG (reference sequence). Losses at the gene ends were 0 bases for V and 1 base for J; bases not matched to a gene: 7. This CDR3 spans 16 amino acids. For the CDR3, the DNA is TGTGCCTGGAGTGTATTGCGGGGGGCCGTCCAAGAGACCCAGTACTTC. This translates into CAWSVLRGAVQETQYF.